This TCR beta chain was identified in a study of shared clonotypes between healthy human individuals. Points from the study as a whole: Sequencing depth was expected to influence donor clonotype sharing.

At deep level, the assay was performed. Researchers divided each subset's genomic DNA evenly across several immunoSEQ plates. Per the study methods: There were no quality scores in the junction-only immunoSEQ sequences, so filtering differed. TCRdb keeps only in-frame clones here, not all; method: immunoSEQ multiplex PCR. V, J and clone size were drawn from that table, and D and trimming were deduced from the DNA. The sample has about 470,000 clones, roughly 77% seen once. V lost 5 bases, J lost 2 bases, and 8 bases stayed unmatched. The CDR3 loop spans 16 amino acids. Germline V lookup: CDR1 MDHEN, CDR2 SYDVKM. About this clone: The antigen is undetermined.

The sample consisted of PBMCs. This sequence joins TRBV28 and TRBJ1-5; TRBD1 matches 8 bases. The clonotype comes from a woman aged 35 to 49 in good health. Some clones in this sample may be carry-over from other donors' samples. The CDR3 protein is CASSPLLGQGNQPQHF. In DNA, the CDR3 is TGTGCCAGCAGTCCTCTCTTGGGACAGGGCAATCAGCCCCAGCATTTT.